These 12 T cell receptor beta chains were sequenced from one sample in a study of tumor-infiltrating lymphocytes in localized non-small cell lung cancer. The table came from immunoSEQ multiplex PCR; TCRdb's copy has only in-frame clones and leaves some out. The sample gives fewer than 8,500 clones, roughly 74% of which show up once; roughly 13% is in the top ten. Sequenced sample: lung tumor tissue. All receptors come from a human donor with non-small cell lung cancer.

The chain links TRBV30 to TRBJ1-3; D uncertain. The CDR3 covers 13 residues. V gave up 0 bases and J gave up 4 bases, with 7 bases separating them. Germline assignment: CDR1 GTSNPN and CDR2 SVGIG (reference sequence). For the CDR3, the DNA is TGTGCCTGGAGTGTTTCAAACGGAAACACCATATATTTT. This gives the protein CAWSVSNGNTIYF.

CDR3 sequence reads: CASSFGDREAYEQYF. CDR3 DNA sequence: TGCGCCAGCAGCTTCGGGGACAGGGAGGCCTACGAGCAGTACTTC. The V and J genes are TRBV5-1 and TRBJ2-7; 9 nucleotides align to TRBD1. Germline lookup yields CDR1 SGHRS and CDR2 YFSETQ. With V trimmed by 2 bases and J by 2 bases, 5 bases remained unmatched. The CDR3 extends over 15 amino acids.

The gene calls are TRBV5-4 and TRBJ1-4; TRBD1 matches at 9 bases. CDR3 length: 14 amino acids. V dropped 5 bases and J dropped 8; count of bases not matched to a gene: 7. The germline V gene has CDR1 SGHNT and CDR2 YYREEE (reference sequence). CDR3 protein: CASSLTGGGEKLFF. CDR3 nucleotide sequence: TGTGCCAGCAGTCTGACAGGGGGAGGGGAAAAACTGTTTTTT.

The gene calls are TRBV6-5 and TRBJ1-2, with unresolved D. CDR1 is MNHEY, CDR2 SVGAGI, per germline. The V end lost 5 bases, the J end lost 5 bases, and 9 bases lay between the germline ends. There are 12 residues in the CDR3. The CDR3, as DNA: TGTGCCAGCAGTACTACAAGATATGGCTACACCTTC. It translates to CASSTTRYGYTF.

This chain connects TRBV2 to TRBJ1-1; 8 bases are shared with TRBD1. CDR3 length: 15 amino acids. J lost 1 base, V lost 4 bases, and 5 bases had no gene match. CDR1 and CDR2 (germline): SNHLY, FYNNEI. CDR3 bases: TGTGCCAGCAGTGCACAGGGACAGGAGAACACTGAAGCTTTCTTT. Translated: CASSAQGQENTEAFF.

The rearrangement links TRBV7-2 to TRBJ1-4; TRBD1 is a possible D gene (6 bases). V lost 3 bases, J lost 7 bases, and 18 bases lay in between. CDR3 length: 16 residues. CDR1 and CDR2 from the germline V gene are SGHTA and FQGNSA. CDR3 nucleotide sequence: TGTGCCAGCAGCTTCCCTAGGGGGTCCTGGGGTGAAAAACTGTTTTTT. The encoded protein is CASSFPRGSWGEKLFF.

The genes are TRBV5-6 and TRBJ2-3; 14 nucleotides align to TRBD2. This CDR3 has 19 amino acids. Trimming took 0 bases from V and 6 from J; bases not matched to a gene: 12. Germline CDR1 is SGHDT and CDR2 is YYEEEE. CDR3 bases: TGTGCCAGCAGCTTGGCCCCTCCGACTAGCGGGAGGGCCAGGGATACGCAGTATTTT. This translates into CASSLAPPTSGRARDTQYF.

The rearrangement links TRBV5-1 to TRBJ1-1; unclear D gene. Per the germline V gene, CDR1 is SGHRS and CDR2 is YFSETQ. V gave up 4 bases and J gave up 1 base, with 20 bases separating them. The CDR3 covers 17 residues. This CDR3 is CASSRLTTGSGNTEAFF. The DNA for the CDR3 is TGCGCCAGCAGCCGACTTACGACCGGGTCGGGGAACACTGAAGCTTTCTTT.

The chain is built from TRBV5-4 and TRBJ2-1; D remains ambiguous. Germline assignment: CDR1 SGHNT and CDR2 YYREEE (reference sequence). Trimming cost V 2 bases and J 5 bases, with 8 bases left between them. The CDR3 length is 13 residues. DNA for the CDR3: TGTGCCAGCAGCTTTATAAAAGACAATGAGCAGTTCTTC. It codes for CASSFIKDNEQFF.

In this sample, this clone turned up a few times. V and J are TRBV6-1 and TRBJ1-1; maybe TRBD1 (6 bases). Germline loops: CDR1 MNHNS, CDR2 SASEGT. The V end lost 7 bases, the J end lost 7 bases, and 16 bases lay between the germline ends. This CDR3 has 13 amino acids. CDR3 loop: CASTVSLQGEAFF. CDR3 in DNA: TGTGCCAGCACCGTCTCTTTACAGGGTGAAGCTTTCTTT.

This CDR3 is CASSPRTGGPNYGYTF. Written as DNA, the CDR3 is TGTGCCAGCAGCCCCCGGACAGGGGGCCCTAACTATGGCTACACCTTC. The J gene is TRBJ1-2, the V gene TRBV7-2; the match to TRBD1 covers 11 bases. There are 16 residues in the CDR3. Trimming removed 5 bases from V and 0 bases from J; junction bases left unmatched: 5. CDR1 is SGHTA, CDR2 FQGNSA, per germline.

In its sample, this clone was seen a few times. The same CDR3 arises from other DNA sequences in this sample as well. The J gene is TRBJ1-2, the V gene TRBV7-9; no reliable D call. This CDR3 has 12 amino acids. V lost 5 bases and J 4 bases, leaving 8 bases between the germline ends. Looked up from germline, CDR1 is SEHNR and CDR2 is FQNEAQ (reference sequence). CDR3 residues: CASSPGLYGYTF. CDR3 nucleotide sequence: TGTGCCAGCAGCCCCGGACTCTATGGCTACACCTTC.